The subject of this entry is one TCR beta chain. One junction end disagrees with the germline gene, perhaps due to a read error. The data were obtained in a study of breast tumors, draining lymph nodes, adjacent tissues. TCRdb ran MiXCR on the multiplex PCR reads and lists one entry per CDR3 protein. This sample yields 20,000 or so distinct CDR3 sequences, of which roughly 50% are seen a single time; roughly 8% belongs to the top ten. The CDR3 is made up of 16 amino acids. CDR1 is LNHDA, CDR2 SQIVND, per germline (reference sequence). The receptor was derived from a female donor with breast cancer. Some clones in this sample may be carry-over from other donors' samples. J is TRBJ1-4 and V is TRBV19; no clear D gene. The sequencing sample was made of breast tumor tissue. CDR3 DNA sequence: TGTGCCAGTAGTAGTCCGGGAAGCCCAACTAATGGAAAACTGTCTTTT. Amino acid sequence: CASSSPGSPTNGKLSF. The whole variable domain, filled in from reference TRBV19 and TRBJ1-4, reads DGGITQSPKYLFRKEGQNVTLSCEQNLNHDAMYWYRQDPGQGLRLIYYSQIVNDFQKGDIAEGYSVSREKKESFPLTVTSAQKNPTAFYLCASSSPGSPTNGKLSFGSGTQLSVL.